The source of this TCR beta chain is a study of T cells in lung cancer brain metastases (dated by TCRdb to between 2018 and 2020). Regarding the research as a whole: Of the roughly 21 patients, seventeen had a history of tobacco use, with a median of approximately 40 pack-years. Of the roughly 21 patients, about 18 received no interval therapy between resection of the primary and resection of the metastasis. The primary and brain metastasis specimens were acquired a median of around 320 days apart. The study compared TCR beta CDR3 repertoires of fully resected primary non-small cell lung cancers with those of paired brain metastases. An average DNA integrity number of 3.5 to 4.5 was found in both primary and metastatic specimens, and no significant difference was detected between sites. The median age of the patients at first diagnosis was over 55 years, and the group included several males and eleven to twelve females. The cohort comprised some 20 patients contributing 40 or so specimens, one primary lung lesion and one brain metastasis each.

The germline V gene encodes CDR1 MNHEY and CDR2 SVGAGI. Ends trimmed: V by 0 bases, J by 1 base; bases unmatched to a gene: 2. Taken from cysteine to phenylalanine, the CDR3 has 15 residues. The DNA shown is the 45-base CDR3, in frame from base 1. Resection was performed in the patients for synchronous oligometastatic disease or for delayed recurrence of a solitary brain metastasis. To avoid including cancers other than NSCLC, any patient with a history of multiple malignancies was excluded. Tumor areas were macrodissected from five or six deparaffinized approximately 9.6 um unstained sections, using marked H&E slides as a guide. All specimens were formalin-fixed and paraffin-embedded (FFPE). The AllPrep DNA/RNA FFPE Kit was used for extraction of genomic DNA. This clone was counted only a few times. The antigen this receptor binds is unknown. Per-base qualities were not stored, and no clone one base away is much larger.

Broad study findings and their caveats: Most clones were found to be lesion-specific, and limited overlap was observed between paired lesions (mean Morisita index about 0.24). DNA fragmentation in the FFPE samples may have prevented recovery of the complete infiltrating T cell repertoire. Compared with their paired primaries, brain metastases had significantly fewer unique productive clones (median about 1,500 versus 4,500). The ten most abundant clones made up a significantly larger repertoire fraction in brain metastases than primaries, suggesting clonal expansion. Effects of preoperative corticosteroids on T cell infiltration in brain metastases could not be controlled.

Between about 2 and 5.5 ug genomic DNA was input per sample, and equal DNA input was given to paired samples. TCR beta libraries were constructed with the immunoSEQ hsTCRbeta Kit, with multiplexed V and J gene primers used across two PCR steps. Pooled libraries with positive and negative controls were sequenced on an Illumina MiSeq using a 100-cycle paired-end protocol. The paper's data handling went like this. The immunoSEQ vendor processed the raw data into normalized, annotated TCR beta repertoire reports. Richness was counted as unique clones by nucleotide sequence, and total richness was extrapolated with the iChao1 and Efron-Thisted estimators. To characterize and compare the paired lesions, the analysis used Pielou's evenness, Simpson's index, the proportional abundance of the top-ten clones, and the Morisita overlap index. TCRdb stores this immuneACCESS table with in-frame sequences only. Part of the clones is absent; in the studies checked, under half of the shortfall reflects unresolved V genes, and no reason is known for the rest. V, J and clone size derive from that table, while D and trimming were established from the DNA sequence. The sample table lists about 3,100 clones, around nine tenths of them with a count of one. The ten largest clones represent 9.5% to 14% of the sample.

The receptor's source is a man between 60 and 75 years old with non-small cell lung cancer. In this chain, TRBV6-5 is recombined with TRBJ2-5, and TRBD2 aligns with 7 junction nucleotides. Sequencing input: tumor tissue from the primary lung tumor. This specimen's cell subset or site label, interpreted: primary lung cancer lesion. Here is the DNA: TGTGCCAGCAGTTACTCGGGGGGGTTCCAAGAGACCCAGTACTTC. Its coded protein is CASSYSGGFQETQYF.